This T cell receptor beta chain is drawn from a study of technical replicates of blood from a handful of donors (dated by TCRdb to about 2017). As to this clone: Which antigen it targets is not known. No base quality values were provided; no much bigger clone lies one nucleotide off.

The library relied on the immunoSEQ multiplex PCR assay. Held by TCRdb, this immuneACCESS table contains in-frame sequences only and omits some clones. Under half of the omission traces to an unresolved V gene where checked; the cause of the rest is unknown. In all, the sample holds some 62,000 clones, and around 87% of those were seen once. Around 5.2% of the sample rests with the top ten. Based on the germline V gene, the CDR1 and CDR2 sequences are MNHEY and SVGAGI. The CDR3 holds 15 amino acids from the cysteine to the phenylalanine. Solely the CDR3 DNA is kept, with 45 bases framed from the first base. Trimming costs V 0 bases and J 2 bases, and their ends lie 11 bases apart.

This TCR came from a human donor in good health. Some clones in this sample may be carry-over from other donors' samples. The sequence links TRBV6-5 to TRBJ2-7; perhaps TRBD1 is the D gene, with 5 bases matching. The sequenced sample consisted of PBMCs. The CDR3 protein: CASSYSVTGPYEQYF. The DNA sequence reads TGTGCCAGCAGTTACTCCGTAACAGGTCCCTACGAGCAGTACTTC.